The entry that follows covers one T cell receptor (beta chain) sequence. This entry belongs to a study of shared clonotypes between healthy human individuals. TCRdb's copy holds only in-frame clones and misses some; the assay was immunoSEQ multiplex PCR. The sample lists some 1.5 million clones, roughly 96% seen once, with over 1% in the top ten. This receptor was identified in a man in his thirties or forties in good health. Source material: naive CD4+ T cells sorted from blood. Specified subset: CD45RA+ positively selected.

The CDR3 reads CASSSRGMNTEAFF. CDR3 nucleotides: TGTGCCAGCAGCTCCCGGGGGATGAACACTGAAGCTTTCTTT. J is TRBJ1-1 and V is TRBV7-9; maybe TRBD1 (5 bases). Germline values: CDR1 SEHNR, CDR2 FQNEAQ (reference sequence). This CDR3 region has 14 residues. Trimming shortened V by 4 bases and J by 0 bases, and 9 bases separated the two germline ends.